The 14 T cell receptor beta chains reported below all come from one sample, sequenced in a study of T cell changes during pregnancy in multiple sclerosis (dated by TCRdb to the late 2010s). Library generation was performed with the immunoSEQ multiplex PCR assay. This immuneACCESS table, as held by TCRdb, lists in-frame sequences with V and J called but not all clones. Of the missing ones, under half trace to an unresolved V gene in checked studies; the others have no known cause. The sample yields under 110,000 clones; about 90% were counted once. Together, the top ten hold approximately 1.5% of the sample. The specimen comprised peripheral blood, sampled before pregnancy. The origin of the receptors is a female donor with multiple sclerosis, enrolled in a pregnancy study.

A single count supports this clone. The V call is TRBV6-5, the J call TRBJ2-5, with D uncertain. The CDR3 has 14 residues. Trimming shortened V by 5 bases and J by 3 bases, and 13 bases separated the two germline ends. Germline V gene sequence: CDR1 MNHEY, CDR2 SVGAGI. CDR3 nucleotide sequence: TGTGCCAGCAGTCCGGCCCCGGCGGAAGAGACCCAGTACTTC. It specifies CASSPAPAEETQYF.

This clone was recorded once. The sample carries other DNA sequences with the same CDR3. The V gene is TRBV18, the J gene TRBJ2-1, with 11 positions matching TRBD2. This CDR3 contains 15 residues. With V trimmed by 2 bases and J by 7 bases, 4 bases remained unmatched. Germline V CDR1 and CDR2: KGHSH, LQKENI. The CDR3 sequence is CASSPGLAGGNEQFF. CDR3 coding DNA: TGTGCCAGCTCACCAGGTCTAGCGGGGGGTAATGAGCAGTTCTTC.

The chain carries TRBV6-6 and TRBJ2-7; 7 bases match TRBD1. The germline CDR1 and CDR2 sequences are MNHNY and SVGAGI (reference sequence). The CDR3 has 15 residues. V trimming: 6 bases; J trimming: 4 bases; junction bases outside the gene matches: 12. As DNA, the CDR3 is TGTGCCAGCAGCTTAACCGAGACAGGGACATACGAGCAGTACTTC. Translated: CASSLTETGTYEQYF.

The V gene is TRBV4-3, the J gene TRBJ2-5; TRBD2 matches 13 bases. Judging by the DNA end, TRBJ2-7 fits better; the J call may be wrong. Germline V CDR1 and CDR2: LGHNA, YSLEER. The CDR3 loop spans 20 amino acids. In DNA, the CDR3 is TGCGCCAGCAGCCAAGAAGGCCCCACTAGCGGGGGGGTATCTGTATACGAGCAGTACTTC. Its protein product is CASSQEGPTSGGVSVYEQYF.

CDR3 sequence: CASSQLGGEDTEAFF. The CDR3 coding sequence is TGTGCCAGCAGCCAACTGGGGGGGGAGGACACTGAAGCTTTCTTT. The V gene is TRBV7-9, the J gene TRBJ1-1; D may be TRBD1 (5 bases). Germline CDR1 reads SEHNR; CDR2 reads FQNEAQ (reference sequence). Trimming stripped 5 bases from V and 3 bases from J, with 16 bases between. This CDR3 contains 15 residues.

The CDR3 bases are TGTGCCAGCAGCCTGCAGGGGTTAGAGACCCAGTACTTC. This codes for CASSLQGLETQYF. V and J are TRBV7-6 and TRBJ2-5; TRBD1 might be the D (6 bases). Germline CDR1 SGHVS, CDR2 FNYEAQ. This CDR3 contains 13 residues. V was trimmed by 5 bases and J by 4 bases, leaving 11 bases between them.

The CDR3 reads CASSVDIGNSPLHF. The CDR3 DNA is TGTGCCAGCAGCGTCGACATCGGGAACTCACCCCTCCACTTT. The chain employs TRBV27 and TRBJ1-6; D unresolved. V dropped 6 bases and J dropped 10 bases, with 16 bases sitting between them. The V gene's germline CDR1 is MNHEY and CDR2 SMNVEV (reference sequence). This CDR3 contains 14 residues.

This rearrangement joins TRBV5-5 to TRBJ2-1; 7 nucleotides match TRBD2. Looked up from germline, CDR1 is SGHKS and CDR2 is YYEKEE (reference sequence). CDR3 length equals 16 residues. With 4 bases clipped from V and 10 bases from J, the junction kept 17 bases outside the gene matches. This CDR3 is CASSARGDRRESEQFF. The CDR3 DNA is TGTGCCAGCAGCGCTAGAGGGGATCGGCGGGAGTCCGAGCAGTTCTTC.

This chain connects TRBV15 to TRBJ2-7, with D perhaps TRBD1 (5 bases). V was trimmed by 0 bases and J by 0 bases, leaving 15 bases between them. This CDR3 spans 17 amino acids. The germline gives CDR1 LNHNV, CDR2 YYDKDF (reference sequence). The CDR3 spells CATSRDDGRGISYEQYF. For the CDR3, the DNA is TGTGCCACCAGCAGAGATGATGGTAGGGGTATCTCCTACGAGCAGTACTTC.

The chain carries TRBV5-1 and TRBJ2-3; 12 bases map to TRBD2. CDR1 is SGHRS, CDR2 YFSETQ, per germline. The CDR3 runs to 15 residues. The V segment lost 4 bases and the J segment 6 bases; nucleotides outside the gene matches: 6. CDR3 in amino acids: CASSPPGTSGDTQYF. The CDR3 DNA sequence: TGCGCCAGCAGCCCGCCGGGGACTAGCGGGGATACGCAGTATTTT.

This rearrangement joins TRBV5-1 to TRBJ2-3, with TRBD2 matching 10 bases. The V and J ends lost 0 bases and 2 bases, in that order; junction bases with no gene match: 3. The CDR3 covers 16 residues. CDR1 is SGHRS and CDR2 is YFSETQ in the germline V gene. The CDR3 protein is CASSLGLAGATDTQYF. The CDR3, as DNA: TGCGCCAGCAGCTTGGGACTAGCGGGCGCCACAGATACGCAGTATTTT.

This sequence joins TRBV27 and TRBJ1-5; D is possibly TRBD1 (6 bases). The CDR3 is 12 amino acids. The V gene's germline CDR1 is MNHEY and CDR2 SMNVEV (reference sequence). V lost 6 bases to trimming and J lost 5 bases, with 8 bases between them. The CDR3 is CASRHRDQPQHF. DNA for the CDR3: TGTGCCAGCAGGCACAGGGATCAGCCCCAGCATTTT.

J is TRBJ2-7 and V is TRBV28, with TRBD1 as a possible D gene (6 bases). This CDR3 is 12 amino acids long. Per germline, CDR1 MDHEN and CDR2 SYDVKM. V lost 8 bases, J lost 2 bases, and 10 bases lay in between. The CDR3 is CASEGQAYEQYF. CDR3 bases: TGTGCCAGCGAGGGACAAGCCTACGAGCAGTACTTC. Using reference TRBV28 and TRBJ2-7 for the parts outside the CDR3, the full variable domain is DVKVTQSSRYLVKRTGEKVFLECVQDMDHENMFWYRQDPGLGLRLIYFSYDVKMKEKGDIPEGYSVSREKKERFSLILESASTNQTSMYLCASEGQAYEQYFGPGTRLTVT.

The chain combines TRBV29-1 with TRBJ2-7; a possible D gene is TRBD1 (6 bases). The V gene's germline CDR1 is SQVTM and CDR2 ANQGSEA. Trimming removed 7 bases from V and 2 bases from J, with 15 bases in between. The CDR3 runs 13 residues. The CDR3 bases are TGCAGCGCTCAACGACAGGCTACCTACGAGCAGTACTTC. This gives the protein CSAQRQATYEQYF.